Shown below are 4 T cell receptor beta chains from a single sample sequenced in a study of response to subunit inactivated influenza vaccine. TCRdb fed the RT-PCR reads into MiXCR, producing one record per CDR3 protein. The profile shows some 180,000 distinct CDR3 sequences, about 9% of them singletons. The specimen was non-naive T cells sorted from PBMCs, collected on the day of vaccination. The receptors were sampled from a middle-aged man who received an inactivated influenza vaccine.

Many counts were recorded for this clonotype. V gene TRBV15 combines with J gene TRBJ2-5; possible D gene TRBD2, 5 bases. The CDR3 runs 15 residues. CDR1 is LNHNV and CDR2 is YYDKDF in the germline V gene (reference sequence). With 1 base removed from V and 2 bases from J, the gap between germline ends came to 11 bases. The CDR3 DNA reads as TGTGCCACCAGCAGAGGGGGAGACTATCAAGAGACCCAGTACTTC. Its translation is CATSRGGDYQETQYF.

In nucleotides, the CDR3 is TGTGCCTGGAGTGTGGAGTTAGGACACATTCAGTACTTC. Protein product: CAWSVELGHIQYF. The genes are TRBV30 and TRBJ2-4; D remains unclear. This CDR3 region has 13 residues. The germline gives CDR1 GTSNPN, CDR2 SVGIG (reference sequence). V lost 0 bases and J lost 8, with 11 bases in between.

This clonotype was counted at least ten times. The rearrangement links TRBV15 to TRBJ1-1; no definite D call. CDR1 and CDR2 from the germline V gene are LNHNV and YYDKDF (reference sequence). This CDR3 has 14 residues. With 1 base removed from V and 3 bases from J, the gap between germline ends came to 9 bases. DNA for the CDR3: TGTGCCACCAGCAGAGGCGGGAAGCACACTGAAGCTTTCTTT. Encoded protein: CATSRGGKHTEAFF.

The J gene is TRBJ2-5, the V gene TRBV7-7, with D possibly TRBD2 on 5 matching bases. Per germline, CDR1 SSHAT and CDR2 FNYEAQ (reference sequence). This CDR3 is built from 15 residues. V lost 1 base to trimming and J lost 1 base, with 10 bases between them. CDR3 in amino acids: CASSLGSGPQETQYF. In DNA form, the CDR3 reads TGTGCCAGCAGCTTAGGGAGCGGCCCCCAAGAGACCCAGTACTTC.